The 17 T cell receptor beta chains given below trace back to one sample, sequenced in a study of T cell repertoires in cytomegalovirus infection. TCRdb re-analysed the reads in MiXCR, keeping a single row per CDR3 protein. The sample consists of 400,000 to 550,000 distinct CDR3 sequences, around 10% of them appearing once. Sequenced material: PBMCs. The receptor source for this set is a human donor in good health (CMV status not recorded). Some clones in this sample may be carry-over from other donors' samples.

The V gene is TRBV28, the J gene TRBJ2-2, with D possibly TRBD1 on 5 matching bases. The CDR3 has 17 amino acids. V was shortened by 7 bases and J by 6 bases, with 24 bases between the two germline ends. CDR1 MDHEN and CDR2 SYDVKM come from the germline V gene. The CDR3 nucleotides are TGTGCCAGCACCTCTCCTAGGGGCGGCCGAACGGCCGGGGAGCTGTTTTTT. This sequence encodes CASTSPRGGRTAGELFF.

This clonotype was counted many times. V usage is TRBV7-3 and J usage is TRBJ2-2; maybe TRBD2 (5 bases). This CDR3 has 14 residues. Germline V gene sequence: CDR1 SGHTA, CDR2 FQGTGA. V lost 5 bases, J lost 5 bases, and 12 bases lay in between. The CDR3 DNA follows: TGTGCCAGCAGCCCGGGGTCCCGGACCGGGGAGCTGTTTTTT. Its translation: CASSPGSRTGELFF.

This clonotype appeared many times. The chain uses TRBV2 and TRBJ2-5, with 7 bases that match TRBD1. Germline V gene sequence: CDR1 SNHLY, CDR2 FYNNEI. The V segment lost 6 bases and the J segment 0 bases; nucleotides outside the gene matches: 4. CDR3 length: 14 residues. The CDR3 bases are TGTGCCAGCAGAGACAGGGTAGACCAAGAGACCCAGTACTTC. The encoded protein is CASRDRVDQETQYF.

This clonotype was detected only a few times. J is TRBJ1-2 and V is TRBV5-8; D possibly corresponds to TRBD1 (5 bases). V lost 4 bases and J lost 4, with 20 bases in between. Germline-derived CDR1 and CDR2 are SGHTS and YDEGEE. This CDR3 is 16 amino acids long. The CDR3 sequence: CASSQRSRQGLYGYTF. Here the CDR3 DNA reads TGTGCCAGCAGCCAAAGATCCCGGCAGGGCCTCTATGGCTACACCTTC.

The chain uses TRBV4-2 and TRBJ1-3; 11 bases map to TRBD1. Unmatched junction bases numbered 4, after V lost 2 bases and J lost 1 base. Germline V gene data show CDR1 as LGHNA and CDR2 as YNFKEQ. CDR3 length: 17 amino acids. CDR3 coding DNA: TGTGCCAGCAGCCAATCTGGACAGGGGGCATCTGGAAACACCATATATTTT. This codes for CASSQSGQGASGNTIYF.

The CDR3 nucleotides read TGTGCCAGCAGCCGGCCGAGGAGCGGGGATGGTGAAAAACTGTTTTTT. Translating gives CASSRPRSGDGEKLFF. The genes are TRBV28 and TRBJ1-4; D not certain. Germline lookup yields CDR1 MDHEN and CDR2 SYDVKM. The ends were cut back, 6 bases at V and 7 bases at J, with 21 bases in the middle. CDR3 length: 16 residues.

In this sample, this clonotype turned up many times. The chain carries TRBV7-3 and TRBJ2-1, with D unclear. The V gene's germline CDR1 is SGHTA and CDR2 FQGTGA. The CDR3 is made up of 13 amino acids. With 6 bases removed from V and 7 bases from J, the gap between germline ends came to 13 bases. CDR3 nucleotide sequence: TGTGCCAGCAGAGATGGGTCCATGAATGAGCAGTTCTTC. Translated: CASRDGSMNEQFF.

The chain links TRBV2 to TRBJ1-1; 11 bases match TRBD1. In germline, CDR1 is SNHLY, CDR2 FYNNEI. Trimming removed 7 bases from V and 5 bases from J; junction bases left unmatched: 3. CDR3 length equals 13 residues. As DNA, the CDR3 is TGTGCCAGCATCGGACAGGGGGCTACTGAAGCTTTCTTT. This encodes CASIGQGATEAFF.

The rearrangement uses TRBV6-2 or TRBV6-3 and TRBJ1-6; a possible D gene is TRBD1 (6 bases). Germline CDR1 reads MNHEY; CDR2 reads SVGEGT. The CDR3 has 14 amino acids. The V gene lost 5 bases and the J gene lost 8 bases, with 13 bases spanning the gap. CDR3 coding DNA: TGTGCCAGCAGTCCCCACAGGGCGGATTCACCCCTCCACTTT. This gives the protein CASSPHRADSPLHF.

This clonotype showed up just a few times. This chain joins TRBV19 and TRBJ2-7; D may be TRBD1 or TRBD2 (5 bases each). CDR1 and CDR2 from the germline V gene are LNHDA and SQIVND (reference sequence). V was shortened by 3 bases and J by 3 bases, with 12 bases between the two germline ends. This CDR3 is built from 14 residues. The chain's CDR3 is CASSIISGHYEQYF. The CDR3, as DNA: TGTGCCAGTAGTATCATCTCGGGGCACTACGAGCAGTACTTC.

A remark on this clonotype: This sequence may be a read error, since a much larger clone differs from it by one base. CDR3 DNA: TGTGTCAGCAGCACTGGGACAGGGGGGGATACGCAGTATTTT. This gives the protein CVSSTGTGGDTQYF. The chain uses TRBV7-3 and TRBJ2-3, with 11 nucleotides matching TRBD1. Germline V gene sequence: CDR1 SGHTA, CDR2 FQGTGA. The CDR3 is made up of 14 amino acids.

The V gene is TRBV14, the J gene TRBJ1-1; D remains unclear. The germline CDR1 and CDR2 sequences are SGHDN and FVKESK. V lost 0 bases and J 5 bases, leaving 10 bases between the germline ends. The CDR3 extends over 14 amino acids. DNA for the CDR3: TGTGCCAGCAGCCAAGAACTGTCGCGGACTGAAGCTTTCTTT. Its protein is CASSQELSRTEAFF. The full variable domain, its missing parts supplied by reference TRBV14 and TRBJ1-1, is EAGVTQFPSHSVIEKGQTVTLRCDPISGHDNLYWYRRVMGKEIKFLLHFVKESKQDESGMPNNRFLAERTGGTYSTLKVQPAELEDSGVYFCASSQELSRTEAFFGQGTRLTVV.

There are many counts of this clonotype. DNA of the CDR3: TGTGCCAGCAGCGTAGGAGGCAGATTAATCACAGATACGCAGTATTTT. Its protein product is CASSVGGRLITDTQYF. This chain joins TRBV9 and TRBJ2-3; D gene ambiguous. The germline CDR1 and CDR2 sequences are SGDLS and YYNGEE. Trimming shortened V by 0 bases and J by 2 bases, and 13 bases separated the two germline ends. The CDR3 spans 16 residues.

The chain employs TRBV2 and TRBJ1-3, with a tentative D call TRBD1 (5 bases). Germline V gene lookup returns CDR1 SNHLY and CDR2 FYNNEI. Trimming took off 2 bases at V and 0 bases at J, with 14 bases between the two ends. This CDR3 comprises 17 residues. The CDR3 DNA reads as TGTGCCAGCAGTGAATTGGGGCGGGGAGGCTCTGGAAACACCATATATTTT. Protein: CASSELGRGGSGNTIYF.

Many counts were recorded for this clonotype. This sequence joins TRBV11-1 and TRBJ2-3, with 11 bases aligning to TRBD2. Germline trimming cut 4 bases from V and 1 base from J; bases unmatched to any gene: 7. CDR3 length: 17 residues. Germline V gene sequence: CDR1 SGHAT, CDR2 FQDESV (reference sequence). In DNA form, the CDR3 reads TGTGCCAGCAGCTCCAGGGGACTAGCGGACCGCACAGATACGCAGTATTTT. Its protein is CASSSRGLADRTDTQYF.

The table lists this clonotype with many counts. The chain has TRBV11-2 and TRBJ2-5; the match to TRBD1 covers 8 bases. The ends lost 1 base at V and 4 bases at J; junction bases unmatched: 5. The CDR3 covers 15 residues. Germline CDR1 is SGHAT and CDR2 is FQNNGV. The CDR3 DNA follows: TGTGCCAGCAGCTTAGTGCAGGGGGCAGGAGAGACCCAGTACTTC. This gives the protein CASSLVQGAGETQYF.

The V gene is TRBV19, the J gene TRBJ2-7; TRBD2 aligns across 15 bases. The CDR3 spans 15 residues. CDR1 and CDR2 (germline): LNHDA, SQIVND (reference sequence). Trimming at V came to 5 bases and at J to 6 bases, leaving 5 bases not matched to a gene. In DNA, the CDR3 is TGTGCCAGTAGTCCAGGGGGACTAGCGGGAGGCGAGCAGTACTTC. The encoded protein is CASSPGGLAGGEQYF. Based on the CDR3 plus reference TRBV19 and TRBJ2-7, the full variable domain is DGGITQSPKYLFRKEGQNVTLSCEQNLNHDAMYWYRQDPGQGLRLIYYSQIVNDFQKGDIAEGYSVSREKKESFPLTVTSAQKNPTAFYLCASSPGGLAGGEQYFGPGTRLTVT.